The rows below give T cell receptor beta chains drawn from one sample of a study of chemoradiotherapy in HPV16-positive cancers. Here immunoSEQ multiplex PCR was the method, and the copy in TCRdb shows in-frame clones only, minus some. The sample carries just over 15,000 clones, 60% to 80% recorded once. Sampling took place from a patient who underwent chemoradiotherapy. Receptors were obtained from a human donor with HPV-associated anogenital cancer. CDR3s include the opening cysteine and the closing phenylalanine or tryptophan. The D gene is left open where the match is weak. Clone size is stated in some rows and not others, as once, few, many or a class when expanded.

len: 15; v_gene: TRBV30; abundance: .; d_gene: .; j_gene: TRBJ2-3; CDR3aa: CAWSGAGRSTDTQYF; CDR3nt: TGTGCCTGGAGTGGGGCGGGTAGGAGCACAGATACGCAGTATTTT
len: 18; v_gene: TRBV21-1; abundance: few; d_gene: .; j_gene: TRBJ1-2; CDR3aa: CASSKRGRFGGRRGGYTF; CDR3nt: TGTGCCAGCAGCAAAAGGGGGCGGTTCGGAGGGCGGCGCGGAGGCTACACCTTC
len: 16; v_gene: TRBV5-1; abundance: .; d_gene: TRBD1; j_gene: TRBJ1-1; CDR3aa: CASSQGVSVMNTEAFF; CDR3nt: TGCGCCAGCAGCCAGGGGGTCTCGGTCATGAACACTGAAGCTTTCTTT
len: 14; v_gene: TRBV2; abundance: .; d_gene: .; j_gene: TRBJ2-2; CDR3aa: CASKTTGNTGELFF; CDR3nt: TGTGCCAGCAAGACGACAGGGAACACCGGGGAGCTGTTTTTT
len: 11; v_gene: TRBV7-3; abundance: .; d_gene: .; j_gene: TRBJ1-6; CDR3aa: CASSPTSPLHF; CDR3nt: TGTGCCAGCAGCCCCACGTCACCCCTCCACTTT
len: 13; v_gene: TRBV6-6; abundance: .; d_gene: .; j_gene: TRBJ2-7; CDR3aa: CASSYSQGREQYF; CDR3nt: TGTGCCAGCAGTTACTCTCAGGGGAGGGAGCAGTACTTC
len: 16; v_gene: TRBV7-2; abundance: .; d_gene: TRBD2; j_gene: TRBJ2-3; CDR3aa: CASSPRLAGGVDTQYF; CDR3nt: TGTGCCAGCAGCCCACGGCTAGCGGGGGGGGTAGATACGCAGTATTTT
len: 13; v_gene: TRBV30; abundance: .; d_gene: TRBD1; j_gene: TRBJ2-6; CDR3aa: CARQGTGANVLTF; CDR3nt: TGTGCCAGACAGGGTACTGGGGCCAACGTCCTGACTTTC
len: 13; v_gene: TRBV9; abundance: .; d_gene: .; j_gene: TRBJ1-2; CDR3aa: CASSLLDRDGYTF; CDR3nt: TGTGCCAGCAGCCTCCTGGACAGAGATGGCTACACCTTC
len: 13; v_gene: TRBV4-3; abundance: .; d_gene: .; j_gene: TRBJ1-1; CDR3aa: CASSQVVNTEAFF; CDR3nt: TGCGCCAGCAGCCAAGTGGTGAACACTGAAGCTTTCTTT
len: 14; v_gene: TRBV5-1; abundance: once; d_gene: TRBD1; j_gene: TRBJ2-5; CDR3aa: CASSLGQGAETQYF; CDR3nt: TGCGCCAGCAGCTTGGGACAGGGGGCAGAGACCCAGTACTTC
len: 16; v_gene: TRBV15; abundance: .; d_gene: .; j_gene: TRBJ2-7; CDR3aa: CATSRGYSAGIHEQYF; CDR3nt: TGTGCCACCAGCAGAGGCTATTCGGCAGGGATCCACGAGCAGTACTTC
len: 15; v_gene: TRBV7-2; abundance: few; d_gene: .; j_gene: TRBJ1-5; CDR3aa: CASSLDAARNQPQHF; CDR3nt: TGTGCCAGCAGCCTAGATGCCGCCAGGAATCAGCCCCAGCATTTT
len: 13; v_gene: TRBV6-6; abundance: .; d_gene: .; j_gene: TRBJ1-1; CDR3aa: CASSYGGNTEAFF; CDR3nt: TGTGCCAGCAGTTACGGAGGGAACACTGAAGCTTTCTTT
len: 14; v_gene: TRBV2; abundance: .; d_gene: TRBD1; j_gene: TRBJ1-6; CDR3aa: CASSRQGSGSPLHF; CDR3nt: TGTGCCAGCAGTCGACAGGGAAGTGGTTCACCCCTCCACTTT
len: 14; v_gene: TRBV5-6; abundance: .; d_gene: TRBD1; j_gene: TRBJ1-2; CDR3aa: CASRSGTGVYGYTF; CDR3nt: TGTGCCAGCAGATCCGGGACAGGCGTATATGGCTACACCTTC
len: 13; v_gene: TRBV7-2; abundance: .; d_gene: .; j_gene: TRBJ1-2; CDR3aa: CASSSRGIYGYTF; CDR3nt: TGTGCCAGCAGCTCCCGGGGTATCTATGGCTACACCTTC
len: 14; v_gene: TRBV7-9; abundance: .; d_gene: TRBD1; j_gene: TRBJ1-4; CDR3aa: CASDLDRSNEKLFF; CDR3nt: TGTGCCAGCGACCTGGACAGGTCTAATGAAAAACTGTTTTTT
len: 15; v_gene: TRBV7-2; abundance: .; d_gene: TRBD1; j_gene: TRBJ1-1; CDR3aa: CASSLKRGQGAEAFF; CDR3nt: TGTGCCAGCAGCTTAAAGCGAGGACAGGGAGCGGAAGCTTTCTTT
len: 13; v_gene: TRBV6-1; abundance: .; d_gene: .; j_gene: TRBJ1-6; CDR3aa: CASREVHNSPLHF; CDR3nt: TGTGCCAGCCGGGAGGTTCATAATTCACCCCTCCACTTT
len: 10; v_gene: TRBV4-1; abundance: .; d_gene: .; j_gene: TRBJ2-7; CDR3aa: CASSQVEQYF; CDR3nt: TGCGCCAGCAGCCAAGTCGAGCAGTACTTC
len: 17; v_gene: TRBV4-2; abundance: .; d_gene: .; j_gene: TRBJ2-5; CDR3aa: CASSQDGAGGGEETQYF; CDR3nt: TGTGCCAGCAGCCAAGACGGCGCCGGGGGCGGGGAAGAGACCCAGTACTTC
len: 11; v_gene: TRBV2; abundance: .; d_gene: .; j_gene: TRBJ2-1; CDR3aa: CASSPRDEQFF; CDR3nt: TGTGCCAGCAGCCCGAGGGATGAGCAGTTCTTC
len: 15; v_gene: TRBV11-3; abundance: .; d_gene: .; j_gene: TRBJ2-7; CDR3aa: CASSFFESSGYEQYF; CDR3nt: TGTGCCAGCAGCTTTTTTGAATCGAGCGGGTACGAGCAGTACTTC
len: 14; v_gene: TRBV4-3; abundance: .; d_gene: .; j_gene: TRBJ1-1; CDR3aa: CASSAGRVNTEAFF; CDR3nt: TGCGCCAGCAGCGCAGGCAGGGTGAACACTGAAGCTTTCTTT
len: 14; v_gene: TRBV25-1; abundance: .; d_gene: .; j_gene: TRBJ1-5; CDR3aa: CASSEASFNQPQHF; CDR3nt: TGTGCCAGCAGTGAAGCCAGTTTCAATCAGCCCCAGCATTTT
len: 16; v_gene: TRBV12-2; abundance: .; d_gene: .; j_gene: TRBJ1-3; CDR3aa: CASRTGPGLSGNTIYF; CDR3nt: TGTGCAAGTCGAACAGGGCCCGGACTCTCTGGAAACACCATATATTTT
len: 13; v_gene: TRBV6-4; abundance: once; d_gene: .; j_gene: TRBJ2-7; CDR3aa: CASSEVSGREQYF; CDR3nt: TGTGCCAGCAGTGAAGTATCGGGTCGCGAGCAGTACTTC
len: 14; v_gene: TRBV11-3; abundance: .; d_gene: .; j_gene: TRBJ1-1; CDR3aa: CASSLGGRNTEAFF; CDR3nt: TGTGCCAGCAGCCTCGGGGGCCGGAACACTGAAGCTTTCTTT
len: 16; v_gene: TRBV27; abundance: .; d_gene: .; j_gene: TRBJ1-2; CDR3aa: CASRPHQDGFSYGYTF; CDR3nt: TGTGCCAGCAGACCTCACCAGGACGGTTTTTCCTATGGCTACACCTTC
len: 13; v_gene: TRBV19; abundance: few; d_gene: .; j_gene: TRBJ2-2; CDR3aa: CASSTTYTGELFF; CDR3nt: TGTGCCAGTAGTACCACATACACCGGGGAGCTGTTTTTT
len: 14; v_gene: TRBV2; abundance: .; d_gene: .; j_gene: TRBJ2-3; CDR3aa: CASSVERRSDTQYF; CDR3nt: TGTGCCAGCAGTGTGGAGCGGCGGTCAGATACGCAGTATTTT
len: 15; v_gene: TRBV19; abundance: .; d_gene: .; j_gene: TRBJ2-1; CDR3aa: CASSILNRVYNEQFF; CDR3nt: TGTGCCAGTAGTATCCTGAACAGGGTTTACAATGAGCAGTTCTTC
len: 13; v_gene: TRBV6-4; abundance: .; d_gene: .; j_gene: TRBJ1-6; CDR3aa: CASSDGLNSPLHF; CDR3nt: TGTGCCAGCAGTGACGGGCTGAATTCACCCCTCCACTTT
len: 15; v_gene: TRBV6-1; abundance: .; d_gene: .; j_gene: TRBJ1-2; CDR3aa: CASSERTGGNYGYTF; CDR3nt: TGTGCCAGCAGTGAAAGGACGGGAGGGAACTATGGCTACACCTTC
len: 13; v_gene: TRBV9; abundance: .; d_gene: .; j_gene: TRBJ1-1; CDR3aa: CASSETGYTEAFF; CDR3nt: TGTGCCAGCAGCGAGACAGGCTACACTGAAGCTTTCTTT
len: 18; v_gene: TRBV7-3; abundance: .; d_gene: TRBD2; j_gene: TRBJ2-2; CDR3aa: CASSLMSLAGGNTGELFF; CDR3nt: TGTGCCAGCAGCTTAATGAGCCTTGCGGGGGGTAACACCGGGGAGCTGTTTTTT
len: 13; v_gene: TRBV19; abundance: .; d_gene: .; j_gene: TRBJ1-2; CDR3aa: CASSAQTNYGYTF; CDR3nt: TGTGCCAGTAGTGCCCAAACTAACTATGGCTACACCTTC
len: 16; v_gene: TRBV5-4; abundance: .; d_gene: TRBD2; j_gene: TRBJ2-2; CDR3aa: CASQAAGGSPHGELFF; CDR3nt: TGTGCCAGCCAGGCGGCGGGGGGATCCCCTCACGGGGAGCTGTTTTTT
len: 8; v_gene: TRBV20-1; abundance: .; d_gene: .; j_gene: TRBJ2-1; CDR3aa: CSAGKQFF; CDR3nt: TGCAGTGCTGGGAAGCAGTTCTTC
len: 12; v_gene: TRBV29-1; abundance: .; d_gene: .; j_gene: TRBJ1-1; CDR3aa: CSVSQGNTEAFF; CDR3nt: TGCAGCGTTAGCCAGGGGAACACTGAAGCTTTCTTT
len: 16; v_gene: TRBV27; abundance: .; d_gene: .; j_gene: TRBJ2-6; CDR3aa: CASMAGPYLGANVLTF; CDR3nt: TGTGCCAGCATGGCAGGGCCCTATCTGGGGGCCAACGTCCTGACTTTC
len: 15; v_gene: TRBV7-9; abundance: .; d_gene: .; j_gene: TRBJ1-1; CDR3aa: CASSPNLEGDTEAFF; CDR3nt: TGTGCCAGCAGCCCGAATCTGGAGGGGGACACTGAAGCTTTCTTT
len: 17; v_gene: TRBV4-1; abundance: .; d_gene: TRBD2; j_gene: TRBJ2-5; CDR3aa: CASSQVRRLAGDETQYF; CDR3nt: TGCGCCAGCAGCCAAGTTCGTCGACTAGCGGGGGATGAGACCCAGTACTTC
len: 10; v_gene: TRBV20-1; abundance: few; d_gene: .; j_gene: TRBJ1-1; CDR3aa: CSAVRTEAFF; CDR3nt: TGCAGTGCCGTCCGAACTGAAGCTTTCTTT
len: 18; v_gene: TRBV21-1; abundance: .; d_gene: .; j_gene: TRBJ1-6; CDR3aa: CASSTPGQGANYNSPLHF; CDR3nt: TGTGCCAGCAGCACTCCGGGACAGGGCGCAAACTATAATTCACCCCTCCACTTT
len: 15; v_gene: TRBV18; abundance: .; d_gene: .; j_gene: TRBJ1-3; CDR3aa: CASSGLAGSGNTIYF; CDR3nt: TGTGCCAGCTCTGGCCTGGCAGGCTCTGGAAACACCATATATTTT
len: 12; v_gene: TRBV30; abundance: few; d_gene: .; j_gene: TRBJ1-2; CDR3aa: CAWSRGNYGYTF; CDR3nt: TGTGCCTGGAGTAGGGGAAACTATGGCTACACCTTC
len: 18; v_gene: TRBV28; abundance: .; d_gene: TRBD2; j_gene: TRBJ2-1; CDR3aa: CASRPRTSGDRRHNEQFF; CDR3nt: TGTGCCAGCAGACCTCGGACTAGCGGGGACCGGCGGCACAATGAGCAGTTCTTC
len: 14; v_gene: TRBV19; abundance: .; d_gene: TRBD1; j_gene: TRBJ1-1; CDR3aa: CASSRDRGITEAFF; CDR3nt: TGTGCCAGTAGTCGCGACAGGGGCATCACTGAAGCTTTCTTT
len: 13; v_gene: TRBV29-1; abundance: once; d_gene: TRBD2; j_gene: TRBJ2-3; CDR3aa: CSAGDGRWDTQYF; CDR3nt: TGCAGCGCCGGGGACGGGAGGTGGGATACGCAGTATTTT
len: 16; v_gene: TRBV10-3; abundance: .; d_gene: TRBD1; j_gene: TRBJ2-4; CDR3aa: CAISAGTGLAKNIQYF; CDR3nt: TGTGCCATCAGTGCGGGGACAGGACTAGCCAAAAACATTCAGTACTTC